This T cell receptor (beta chain) was retrieved from a study of blood T cell repertoires in COVID-19. Study context: The cDNA or gDNA used as material had been derived from T cells, B-cell-depleted T cells, or PBMCs.

Clones were read by immunoSEQ multiplex PCR, and TCRdb kept only the in-frame ones, dropping some. The top ten hold around 6% of the sample, which has 180,000 or so clones, roughly 83% seen once. This receptor was identified in a middle-aged man with acute COVID-19. The material sequenced was PBMCs or T cells enriched from blood (not recorded which).

Here the CDR3 reads CASLLGNNQPQHF. CDR3 sequence (DNA): TGTGCCAGCTTACTGGGCAACAATCAGCCCCAGCATTTT. This rearrangement joins TRBV2 to TRBJ1-5, with no clear D. Trimming took 8 bases from V and 3 from J, leaving 11 bases between them. The germline V gene encodes CDR1 SNHLY and CDR2 FYNNEI. The CDR3 runs 13 residues.